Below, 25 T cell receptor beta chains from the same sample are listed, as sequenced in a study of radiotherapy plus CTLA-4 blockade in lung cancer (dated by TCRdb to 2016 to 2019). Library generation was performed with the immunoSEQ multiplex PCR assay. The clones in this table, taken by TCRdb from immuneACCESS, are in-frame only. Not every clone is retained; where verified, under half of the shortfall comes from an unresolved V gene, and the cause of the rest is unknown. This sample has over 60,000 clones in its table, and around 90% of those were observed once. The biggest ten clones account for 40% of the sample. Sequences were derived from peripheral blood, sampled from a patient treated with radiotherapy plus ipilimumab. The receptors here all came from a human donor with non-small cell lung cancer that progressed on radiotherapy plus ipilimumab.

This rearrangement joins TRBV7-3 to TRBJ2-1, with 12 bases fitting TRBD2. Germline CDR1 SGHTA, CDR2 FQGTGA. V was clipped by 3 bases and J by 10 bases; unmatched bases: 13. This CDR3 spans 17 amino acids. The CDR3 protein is CASSLTGTSGSPWEQFF. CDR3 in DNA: TGTGCCAGCAGCTTGACCGGGACTAGCGGGTCCCCATGGGAGCAGTTCTTC.

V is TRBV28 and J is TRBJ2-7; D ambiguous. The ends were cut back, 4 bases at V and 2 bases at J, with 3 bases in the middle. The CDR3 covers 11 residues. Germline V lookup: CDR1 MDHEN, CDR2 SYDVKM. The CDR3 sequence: CASSSPYEQYF. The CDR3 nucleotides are TGTGCCAGCAGTTCCCCCTACGAGCAGTACTTC.

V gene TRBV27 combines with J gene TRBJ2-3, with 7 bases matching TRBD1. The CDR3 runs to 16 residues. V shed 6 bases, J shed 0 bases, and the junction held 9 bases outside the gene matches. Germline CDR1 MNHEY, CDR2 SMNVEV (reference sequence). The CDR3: CASSANRDSSTDTQYF. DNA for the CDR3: TGTGCCAGCAGCGCAAACCGGGACAGCAGCACAGATACGCAGTATTTT.

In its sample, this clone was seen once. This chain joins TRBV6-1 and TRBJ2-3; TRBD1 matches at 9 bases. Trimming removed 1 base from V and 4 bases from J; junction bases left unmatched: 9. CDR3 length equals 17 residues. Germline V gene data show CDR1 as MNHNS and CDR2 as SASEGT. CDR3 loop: CASSEVGPGQGPDTQYF. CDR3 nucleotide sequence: TGTGCCAGCAGTGAAGTAGGGCCGGGACAGGGTCCAGATACGCAGTATTTT.

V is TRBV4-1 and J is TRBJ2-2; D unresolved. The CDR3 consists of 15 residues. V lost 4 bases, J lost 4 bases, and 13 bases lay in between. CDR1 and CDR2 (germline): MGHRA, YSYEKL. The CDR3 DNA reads TGCGCCAGCAGCCTAATACAGTGGGGCACCGGGGAGCTGTTTTTT. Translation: CASSLIQWGTGELFF.

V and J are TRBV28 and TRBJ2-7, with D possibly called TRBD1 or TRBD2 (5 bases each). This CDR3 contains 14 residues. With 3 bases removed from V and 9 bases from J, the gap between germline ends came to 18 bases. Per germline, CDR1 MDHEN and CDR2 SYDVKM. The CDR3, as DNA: TGTGCCAGCAGTTTGGGGACGGAACTACGAGGGCAGTACTTC. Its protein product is CASSLGTELRGQYF.

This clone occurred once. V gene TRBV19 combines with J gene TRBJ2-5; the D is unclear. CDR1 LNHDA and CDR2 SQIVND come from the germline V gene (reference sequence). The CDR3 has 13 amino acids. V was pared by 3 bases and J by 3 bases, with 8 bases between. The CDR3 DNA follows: TGTGCCAGTAGTATGTTTGGAGAAGAGACCCAGTACTTC. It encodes CASSMFGEETQYF.

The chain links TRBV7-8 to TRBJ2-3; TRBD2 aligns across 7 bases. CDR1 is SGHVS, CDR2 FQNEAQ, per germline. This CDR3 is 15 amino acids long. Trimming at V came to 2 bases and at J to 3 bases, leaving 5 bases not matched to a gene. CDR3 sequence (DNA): TGTGCCAGCAGCTTAATTGTAGCGGGTACAGATACGCAGTATTTT. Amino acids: CASSLIVAGTDTQYF.

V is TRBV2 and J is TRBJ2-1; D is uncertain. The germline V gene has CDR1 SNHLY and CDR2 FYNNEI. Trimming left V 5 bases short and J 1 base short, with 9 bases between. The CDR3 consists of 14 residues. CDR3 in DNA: TGTGCCAGCAGTTCTCTCGCGTCCTACAATGAGCAGTTCTTC. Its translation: CASSSLASYNEQFF.

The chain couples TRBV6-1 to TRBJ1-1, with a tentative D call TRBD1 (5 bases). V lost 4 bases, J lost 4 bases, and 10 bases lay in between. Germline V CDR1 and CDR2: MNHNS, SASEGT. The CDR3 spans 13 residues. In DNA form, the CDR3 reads TGTGCCAGCAGTGTGGCAGGGTTCACTGAAGCTTTCTTT. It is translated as CASSVAGFTEAFF.

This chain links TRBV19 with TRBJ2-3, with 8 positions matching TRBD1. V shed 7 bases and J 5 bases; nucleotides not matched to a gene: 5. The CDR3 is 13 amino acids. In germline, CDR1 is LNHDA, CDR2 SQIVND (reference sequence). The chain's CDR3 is CASNQDREDTQYF. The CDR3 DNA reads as TGTGCCAGTAATCAGGACAGGGAAGATACGCAGTATTTT. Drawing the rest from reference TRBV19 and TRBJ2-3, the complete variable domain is DGGITQSPKYLFRKEGQNVTLSCEQNLNHDAMYWYRQDPGQGLRLIYYSQIVNDFQKGDIAEGYSVSREKKESFPLTVTSAQKNPTAFYLCASNQDREDTQYFGPGTRLTVL.

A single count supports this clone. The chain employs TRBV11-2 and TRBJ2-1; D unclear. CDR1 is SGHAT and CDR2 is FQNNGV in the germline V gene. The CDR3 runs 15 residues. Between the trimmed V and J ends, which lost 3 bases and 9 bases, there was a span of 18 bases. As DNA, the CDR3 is TGTGCCAGCAGCTTTGGTTGGGCGTTCCCTCGTGAGCAGTTCTTC. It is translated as CASSFGWAFPREQFF.

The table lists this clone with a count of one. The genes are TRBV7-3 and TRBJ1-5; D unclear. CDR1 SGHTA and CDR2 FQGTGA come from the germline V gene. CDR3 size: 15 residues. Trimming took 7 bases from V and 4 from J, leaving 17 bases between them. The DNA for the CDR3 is TGTGCCAGCAACCGGAGGGTATTCAGAAATCAGCCCCAGCATTTT. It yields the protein CASNRRVFRNQPQHF.

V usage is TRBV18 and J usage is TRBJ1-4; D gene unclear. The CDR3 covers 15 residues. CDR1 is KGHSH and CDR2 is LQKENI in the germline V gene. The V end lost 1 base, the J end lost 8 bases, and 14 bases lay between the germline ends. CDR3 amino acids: CASSPRQGIGEKLFF. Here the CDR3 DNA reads TGTGCCAGCTCACCACGTCAAGGGATTGGAGAAAAACTGTTTTTT. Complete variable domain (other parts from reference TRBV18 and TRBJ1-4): NAGVMQNPRHLVRRRGQEARLRCSPMKGHSHVYWYRQLPEEGLKFMVYLQKENIIDESGMPKERFSAEFPKEGPSILRIQQVVRGDSAAYFCASSPRQGIGEKLFFGSGTQLSVL.

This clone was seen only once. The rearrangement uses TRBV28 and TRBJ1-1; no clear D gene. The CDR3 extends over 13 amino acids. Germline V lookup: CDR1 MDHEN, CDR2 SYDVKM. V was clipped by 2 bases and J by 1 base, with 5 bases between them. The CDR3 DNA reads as TGTGCCAGCAGTTTAAGGAGGAACACTGAAGCTTTCTTT. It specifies CASSLRRNTEAFF.

The chain's CDR3 is CASSPRDGYGYTF. CDR3 DNA: TGTGCCAGCTCACCAAGGGACGGCTATGGCTACACCTTC. This chain connects TRBV18 to TRBJ1-2; the D gene is possibly TRBD1 (5 bases). Germline V gene sequence: CDR1 KGHSH, CDR2 LQKENI. The ends were cut back, 2 bases at V and 4 bases at J, with 8 bases in the middle. The CDR3 runs 13 residues.

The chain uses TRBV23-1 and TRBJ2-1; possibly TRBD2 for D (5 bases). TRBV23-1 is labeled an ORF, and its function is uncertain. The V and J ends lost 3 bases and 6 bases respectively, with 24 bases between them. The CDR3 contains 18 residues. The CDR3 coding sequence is TGCGCCAGCAGTCATACGGAGAGTCCCGGGAAATATGGCAATGAGCAGTTCTTC. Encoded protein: CASSHTESPGKYGNEQFF.

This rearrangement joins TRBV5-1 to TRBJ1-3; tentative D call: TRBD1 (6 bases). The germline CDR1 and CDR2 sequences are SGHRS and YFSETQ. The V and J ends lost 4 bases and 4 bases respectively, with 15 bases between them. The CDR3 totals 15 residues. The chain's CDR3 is CASSPLAGAGNTIYF. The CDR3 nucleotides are TGCGCCAGCAGCCCCCTGGCGGGGGCAGGAAACACCATATATTTT.

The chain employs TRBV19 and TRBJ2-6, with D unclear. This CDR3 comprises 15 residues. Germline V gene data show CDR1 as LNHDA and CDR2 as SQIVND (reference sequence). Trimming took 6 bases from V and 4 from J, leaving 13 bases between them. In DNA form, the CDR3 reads TGTGCCAGTAGCCTGACCCTGCACGGGGCCAACGTCCTGACTTTC. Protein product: CASSLTLHGANVLTF.

The CDR3 loop reads CASSLSRRAYEQYF. Here the CDR3 DNA reads TGTGCCAGCAGTTTATCGCGGAGGGCCTACGAGCAGTACTTC. This sequence joins TRBV11-2 and TRBJ2-7, with D possibly matching TRBD2 (6 bases). The CDR3 sequence is 14 residues long. With 6 bases removed from V and 2 bases from J, the gap between germline ends came to 14 bases. Per germline, CDR1 SGHAT and CDR2 FQNNGV.

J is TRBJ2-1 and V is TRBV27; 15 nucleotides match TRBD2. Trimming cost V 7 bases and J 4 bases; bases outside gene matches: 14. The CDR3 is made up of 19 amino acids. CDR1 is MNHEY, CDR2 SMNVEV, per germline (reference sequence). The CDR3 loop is CASTWSGTSGRRIYNEQFF. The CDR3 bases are TGTGCCAGCACCTGGTCAGGGACTAGCGGGAGGAGGATTTACAATGAGCAGTTCTTC.

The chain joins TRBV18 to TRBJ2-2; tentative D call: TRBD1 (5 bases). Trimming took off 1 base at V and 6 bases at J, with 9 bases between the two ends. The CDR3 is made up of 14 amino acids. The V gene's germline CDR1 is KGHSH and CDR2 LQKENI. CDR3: CASSPLQGAGELFF. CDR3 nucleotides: TGTGCCAGCTCACCACTCCAGGGCGCCGGGGAGCTGTTTTTT.

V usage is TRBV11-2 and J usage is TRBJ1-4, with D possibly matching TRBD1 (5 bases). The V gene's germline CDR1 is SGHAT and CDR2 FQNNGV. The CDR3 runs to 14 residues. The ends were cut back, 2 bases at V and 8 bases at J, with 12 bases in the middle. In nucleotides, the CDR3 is TGTGCCAGCAGCTTACAAATGGAGGGGGAAAAACTGTTTTTT. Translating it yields CASSLQMEGEKLFF.

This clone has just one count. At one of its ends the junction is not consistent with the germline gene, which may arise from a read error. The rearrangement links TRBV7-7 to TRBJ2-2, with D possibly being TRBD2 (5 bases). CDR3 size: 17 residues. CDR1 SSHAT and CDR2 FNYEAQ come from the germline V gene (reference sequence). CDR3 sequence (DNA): TGTGCTAGCAGCTTAAATTTGGCTAGCTCCAACACCGGGGAGCTGTTTTTT. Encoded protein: CASSLNLASSNTGELFF. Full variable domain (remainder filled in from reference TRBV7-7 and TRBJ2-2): GAGVSQSPRYKVTKRGQDVTLRCDPISSHATLYWYQQALGQGPEFLTYFNYEAQPDKSGLPSDRFSAERPEGSISTLTIQRTEQRDSAMYRCASSLNLASSNTGELFFGEGSRLTVL.

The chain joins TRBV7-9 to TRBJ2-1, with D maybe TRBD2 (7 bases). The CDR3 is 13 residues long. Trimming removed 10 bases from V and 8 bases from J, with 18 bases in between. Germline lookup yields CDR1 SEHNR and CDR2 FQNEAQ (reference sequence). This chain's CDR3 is CATQMTGGDEQFF. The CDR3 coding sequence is TGTGCCACCCAGATGACGGGGGGCGATGAGCAGTTCTTC.